This entry is about one T cell receptor beta chain. The sample originates from a study of shared clonotypes between healthy human individuals. V was cut by 0 bases and J by 1 base, with 10 bases left in between. CDR1 is SGHRS and CDR2 is YFSETQ in the germline V gene. The CDR3 consists of 15 residues. The study drew its donors from healthy HIV-negative adults without recent acute infections or vaccinations. The study used 80 million to 100 million PBMCs per unsorted sample for genomic DNA. In the authors' workflow: ImmunoSEQ supplied junction-only sequences lacking quality scores, so filtering was different. The method was immunoSEQ multiplex PCR; TCRdb's version includes in-frame clones alone and lacks a portion of them. The V and J calls and the clone size are those of that table, but D and trimming were determined from the DNA. The data hold some 490,000 clones, with approximately 84% observed a single time.

The sequenced sample consisted of PBMCs. This rearrangement joins TRBV5-1 to TRBJ1-1, with D unclear. The TCR originated in a woman aged 35 to 49 in good health. Some clones in this sample may be carry-over from other donors' samples. The CDR3 loop is CASSLGATGNTEAFF. In DNA, the CDR3 is TGCGCCAGCAGCTTGGGGGCCACGGGGAACACTGAAGCTTTCTTT. The full variable domain, in which reference TRBV5-1 and TRBJ1-1 provide the parts outside the CDR3, is KAGVTQTPRYLIKTRGQQVTLSCSPISGHRSVSWYQQTPGQGLQFLFEYFSETQRNKGNFPGRFSGRQFSNSRSEMNVSTLELGDSALYLCASSLGATGNTEAFFGQGTRLTVV.